This T cell receptor (beta chain) was identified in a study of blood T cells in healthy people across ages. Study-level points and caveats: Per-million-T-cell TCR beta diversity fell roughly linearly with age.

Combining a sample-barcoded 5' primer with a J-beta primer mix, a second PCR ran for roughly 7 to 12 cycles. At least 2.5 million CDR3-containing paired-end reads were obtained per sample. TCRdb passed the 5' RACE reads through MiXCR, listing each CDR3 protein once. The sample lists over 600,000 distinct CDR3 sequences; approximately 40% were seen once. As to this clonotype: The antigen remains undetermined.

The CDR3 is 16 amino acids. V shed 0 bases and J shed 3 bases, with 12 bases lying between them. The germline CDR1 and CDR2 sequences are MGHRA and YSYEKL. The study drew donors from healthy Caucasian individuals in Russia aged 6 to 90. RNA extraction gave at least 5 micrograms of total RNA per sample. The specimen was blood. The V call is TRBV4-1, the J call TRBJ1-5, with a weak D call TRBD1 (6 bases). The clonotype was recovered from an elderly man in good health. CDR3 sequence: CASSQDGTGLNQPQHF. The CDR3 DNA reads as TGCGCCAGCAGCCAAGATGGTACAGGGCTCAATCAGCCCCAGCATTTT.